Below, 24 T cell receptor beta chains from the same sample are listed, as sequenced in a study of shared clonotypes between healthy human individuals. Measured with immunoSEQ multiplex PCR; TCRdb has only the in-frame clones, and not every one. The table has some 980,000 clones, 76% seen once. The source material was memory CD4+ T cells sorted from blood. Subset in this sample: CD45RA-negative fraction. These receptors all come from a man aged 18 to 29 in good health.

The chain is built from TRBV7-2 and TRBJ2-7; D is possibly TRBD2 (7 bases). Germline loops: CDR1 SGHTA, CDR2 FQGNSA. There are 16 residues in the CDR3. The V end was cut by 5 bases, the J end by 0 bases, with 17 bases between. CDR3 in amino acids: CASSLRAGGLSYEQYF. DNA of the CDR3: TGTGCCAGCAGCCTTAGGGCCGGGGGGCTCTCCTACGAGCAGTACTTC. The entire variable domain, with the rest obtained from reference TRBV7-2 and TRBJ2-7, is as follows: GAGVSQSPSNKVTEKGKDVELRCDPISGHTALYWYRQSLGQGLEFLIYFQGNSAPDKSGLPSDRFSAERTGGSVSTLTIQRTQQEDSAVYLCASSLRAGGLSYEQYFGPGTRLTVT.

In DNA, the CDR3 is TGTGCCAGCACCCCCTGGACTAGCCCCCAAGAGACCCAGTACTTC. Amino acid sequence: CASTPWTSPQETQYF. The chain uses TRBV7-6 and TRBJ2-5, with 8 bases that match TRBD2. The CDR3 has 15 amino acids. CDR1 and CDR2 from the germline V gene are SGHVS and FNYEAQ. Trimming took 7 bases from V and 1 from J; bases not matched to a gene: 8.

This clone turned up a few times. The CDR3 DNA is TGTGCCAGCAGCAACCGACTAGCGAATGAGCAGTTCTTC. This encodes CASSNRLANEQFF. This sequence joins TRBV11-2 and TRBJ2-1; TRBD2 matches 8 bases. CDR1 and CDR2 (germline): SGHAT, FQNNGV. The CDR3 consists of 13 residues. V trimming: 5 bases; J trimming: 7 bases; junction bases outside the gene matches: 4.

Only a few counts were recorded for this clone. This sequence joins TRBV30 and TRBJ1-2; D is perhaps TRBD1 (6 bases). The V end lost 3 bases, the J end lost 8 bases, and 16 bases lay between the germline ends. The CDR3 has 13 amino acids. Germline V gene data show CDR1 as GTSNPN and CDR2 as SVGIG (reference sequence). The CDR3 bases are TGTGCCTGGAGCGCCCGTAGGGGGGGCGGCTACACCTTC. Protein product: CAWSARRGGGYTF.

This chain links TRBV19 with TRBJ2-2; D is uncertain. V gave up 0 bases and J gave up 4 bases, with 6 bases separating them. CDR3 length: 14 residues. The germline gives CDR1 LNHDA, CDR2 SQIVND (reference sequence). CDR3 nucleotides: TGTGCCAGTAGTATAGAAGGCAGCACCGGGGAGCTGTTTTTT. Protein product: CASSIEGSTGELFF.

The V gene is TRBV6-5, the J gene TRBJ2-5, with 9 nucleotides matching TRBD1. CDR3 length equals 15 residues. Germline lookup yields CDR1 MNHEY and CDR2 SVGAGI. Unmatched junction bases numbered 6, after V lost 2 bases and J lost 5 bases. The CDR3 region is CASSYRGQGRETQYF. CDR3 sequence (DNA): TGTGCCAGCAGTTACCGAGGACAGGGGCGGGAGACCCAGTACTTC.

The V gene is TRBV30, the J gene TRBJ2-1, with TRBD2 matching 13 bases. Per germline, CDR1 GTSNPN and CDR2 SVGIG (reference sequence). Trimming removed 1 base from V and 0 bases from J; junction bases left unmatched: 3. The CDR3 covers 17 residues. CDR3 DNA: TGTGCCTGGAGTGGACTAGCGGGGGGCAGCTCCTACAATGAGCAGTTCTTC. This sequence encodes CAWSGLAGGSSYNEQFF. Filled out from reference TRBV30 and TRBJ2-1, the complete variable domain reads SQTIHQWPATLVQPVGSPLSLECTVEGTSNPNLYWYRQAAGRGLQLLFYSVGIGQISSEVPQNLSASRPQDRQFILSSKKLLLSDSGFYLCAWSGLAGGSSYNEQFFGPGTRLTVL.

The gene calls are TRBV2 and TRBJ2-6; D is unclear. The CDR3 length is 16 residues. V lost 3 bases and J lost 0, with 9 bases in between. Germline V gene sequence: CDR1 SNHLY, CDR2 FYNNEI. The CDR3 is CASSDYSGSGANVLTF. The CDR3 bases are TGTGCCAGCAGTGATTACTCAGGCTCTGGGGCCAACGTCCTGACTTTC.

This rearrangement joins TRBV6-5 to TRBJ2-2; tentatively, D is TRBD1 (7 bases). CDR3 length equals 15 residues. CDR1 and CDR2 (germline): MNHEY, SVGAGI. The germline V and J ends were trimmed by 6 bases and 3 bases, with 14 bases remaining between them. CDR3 coding DNA: TGTGCCAGCAGCCAGGACAGGAGGGACACCGGGGAGCTGTTTTTT. This sequence encodes CASSQDRRDTGELFF.

This clone has a single count. V is TRBV6-6 and J is TRBJ1-2; D is undetermined. From germline, CDR1 is MNHNY and CDR2 SVGAGI (reference sequence). The CDR3 extends over 13 amino acids. The V gene lost 7 bases and the J gene lost 8 bases, with 17 bases spanning the gap. CDR3 amino acids: CASTLDGKYGYTF. CDR3 DNA: TGTGCCAGCACCCTCGATGGGAAATACGGCTACACCTTC.

This sequence joins TRBV19 and TRBJ2-7; TRBD1 is a possible D gene (6 bases). CDR3 length: 14 amino acids. The germline V gene encodes CDR1 LNHDA and CDR2 SQIVND (reference sequence). V lost 1 base to trimming and J lost 6 bases, with 13 bases between them. The CDR3 DNA follows: TGTGCCAGTAGTATAGGCGACAGGAGTACCGAGCAGTACTTC. Protein: CASSIGDRSTEQYF.

This clone was recorded a few times. The chain has TRBV2 and TRBJ1-1, with 7 nucleotides matching TRBD1. The CDR3 has 14 amino acids. The V gene end was trimmed by 3 bases and the J gene end by 1 base; junction bases not matched to a gene: 2. The V gene's germline CDR1 is SNHLY and CDR2 FYNNEI. As DNA, the CDR3 is TGTGCCAGCAGTGATTCAGGGGGGAACACTGAAGCTTTCTTT. Residues: CASSDSGGNTEAFF. Based on the CDR3 plus reference TRBV2 and TRBJ1-1, the full variable domain is EPEVTQTPSHQVTQMGQEVILRCVPISNHLYFYWYRQILGQKVEFLVSFYNNEISEKSEIFDDQFSVERPDGSNFTLKIRSTKLEDSAMYFCASSDSGGNTEAFFGQGTRLTVV.

This clone showed up just once. The V call is TRBV27, the J call TRBJ2-6, with 8 nucleotides matching TRBD1. V gave up 6 bases and J gave up 3 bases; unmatched junction bases: 1. This CDR3 is 14 amino acids long. CDR1 is MNHEY and CDR2 is SMNVEV in the germline V gene (reference sequence). The CDR3 nucleotides read TGTGCCAGCAGCGGGACAGGTGGGGCCAACGTCCTGACTTTC. This codes for CASSGTGGANVLTF.

In regard to this clone: The same CDR3 can be traced to other DNA sequences in this sample. The rearrangement uses TRBV5-1 and TRBJ1-6; 10 bases are a match to TRBD1. V trimming: 5 bases; J trimming: 7 bases; junction bases outside the gene matches: 3. Per germline, CDR1 SGHRS and CDR2 YFSETQ. CDR3 length equals 14 residues. CDR3 in amino acids: CASSRTGGNSPLHF. The DNA of the CDR3 is TGCGCCAGCAGTCGGACAGGGGGAAATTCACCCCTCCACTTT.

The chain has TRBV30 and TRBJ1-4; maybe TRBD1 (5 bases). Germline-derived CDR1 and CDR2 are GTSNPN and SVGIG (reference sequence). The V end was cut by 3 bases, the J end by 8 bases, with 10 bases between. This CDR3 contains 12 residues. CDR3 bases: TGTGCCTGGAGACCTTGGGGGGAAAAACTGTTTTTT. Residues: CAWRPWGEKLFF.

The J gene is TRBJ2-7, the V gene TRBV2; TRBD2 is a possible D gene (5 bases). Per the germline V gene, CDR1 is SNHLY and CDR2 is FYNNEI. CDR3 length equals 15 residues. Trimming stripped 5 bases from V and 2 bases from J, with 16 bases between. The CDR3 reads CASSSQRTGAYEQYF. The CDR3 coding sequence is TGTGCCAGCAGTTCCCAGCGGACCGGGGCCTACGAGCAGTACTTC.

The V and J genes are TRBV5-1 and TRBJ2-1; 8 nucleotides match TRBD2. Germline CDR1 is SGHRS and CDR2 is YFSETQ. This CDR3 is built from 13 residues. Unmatched junction bases numbered 3, after V lost 3 bases and J lost 7 bases. The CDR3 spells CASSSGTSNEQFF. As DNA, the CDR3 is TGCGCCAGCAGCTCCGGGACTAGTAATGAGCAGTTCTTC.

The V call is TRBV5-8, the J call TRBJ1-2, with TRBD1 matching 10 bases. This CDR3 region has 15 residues. With V trimmed by 3 bases and J by 4 bases, 6 bases remained unmatched. Germline V lookup: CDR1 SGHTS, CDR2 YDEGEE. The CDR3 loop is CASSWKGQGSYGYTF. The CDR3 DNA reads TGTGCCAGCAGCTGGAAGGGACAGGGGAGCTATGGCTACACCTTC. Full variable domain (rest looked up from reference TRBV5-8 and TRBJ1-2): EAGVTQSPTHLIKTRGQQATLRCSPISGHTSVYWYQQALGLGLQFLLWYDEGEERNRGNFPPRFSGRQFPNYSSELNVNALELEDSALYLCASSWKGQGSYGYTFGSGTRLTVV.

The chain recombines TRBV4-1 with TRBJ2-5; D ambiguous. Germline loops: CDR1 MGHRA, CDR2 YSYEKL. This CDR3 comprises 16 residues. Trimming took off 0 bases at V and 4 bases at J, with 15 bases between the two ends. The CDR3: CASSQDNVVGRETQYF. The CDR3 DNA is TGCGCCAGCAGCCAAGACAATGTGGTAGGTCGAGAGACCCAGTACTTC.

The V gene is TRBV15, the J gene TRBJ2-7; D gene ambiguous. This CDR3 region has 12 residues. V was trimmed by 0 bases and J by 6 bases, leaving 6 bases between them. From germline, CDR1 is LNHNV and CDR2 YYDKDF (reference sequence). CDR3 DNA: TGTGCCACCAGCAGAGATCATCTCGAGCAGTACTTC. Translating it yields CATSRDHLEQYF.

V and J are TRBV13 and TRBJ2-3; 12 bases align to TRBD1. Germline trimming cut 5 bases from V and 5 bases from J; bases unmatched to any gene: 5. The germline CDR1 and CDR2 sequences are PRHDT and FYEKMQ (reference sequence). CDR3 size: 15 residues. The DNA for the CDR3 is TGTGCCAGCAGCCGGGGACAGGGGGCGGAAGATACGCAGTATTTT. Encoded protein: CASSRGQGAEDTQYF.

The chain recombines TRBV6-1 with TRBJ2-5; 7 nucleotides agree with TRBD1. The CDR3 is 13 amino acids. The germline gives CDR1 MNHNS, CDR2 SASEGT. The V gene end was trimmed by 7 bases and the J gene end by 5 bases; junction bases not matched to a gene: 7. The CDR3 region has the DNA TGTGCCAGCAAGAACAGGGGTAGGGAGACCCAGTACTTC. It translates to CASKNRGRETQYF.

The chain recombines TRBV7-2 with TRBJ1-2; 7 nucleotides agree with TRBD1. V gave up 5 bases and J gave up 7 bases; unmatched junction bases: 7. CDR1 SGHTA and CDR2 FQGNSA come from the germline V gene. The CDR3 covers 13 residues. CDR3 DNA: TGTGCCAGCAGCCGACAGGGCGGGGGTGGCTACACCTTC. This gives the protein CASSRQGGGGYTF. Full variable domain (outside the CDR3, taken from reference TRBV7-2 and TRBJ1-2): GAGVSQSPSNKVTEKGKDVELRCDPISGHTALYWYRQSLGQGLEFLIYFQGNSAPDKSGLPSDRFSAERTGGSVSTLTIQRTQQEDSAVYLCASSRQGGGGYTFGSGTRLTVV.

The CDR3 DNA reads as TGTGCCAGCAGTCGAGGCGGGGCGGACACTGAAGCTTTCTTT. Translating gives CASSRGGADTEAFF. V is TRBV2 and J is TRBJ1-1, with D possibly TRBD1 on 5 matching bases. The CDR3 has 14 amino acids. Germline lookup yields CDR1 SNHLY and CDR2 FYNNEI. Between the trimmed V and J ends, which lost 5 bases and 3 bases, there was a span of 13 bases.